The rows below give T cell receptor beta chains drawn from one sample of a study of blood T cells in healthy people across ages. TCRdb processed the 5' RACE reads anew with MiXCR; each CDR3 protein has one entry. The table records around 580,000 distinct CDR3 sequences, roughly 48% of them present only once. Material for sequencing was blood. Every receptor here comes from a man older than 75 in good health. Both conserved end residues are part of each CDR3.

V: TRBV7-2; J: TRBJ1-2; CDR3: CASSEQGSRLNYGYTF
V: TRBV5-1; J: TRBJ2-7; CDR3: CASSPQGAVYEQYF
V: TRBV7-9; J: TRBJ1-2; CDR3: CASSAQGVSGYTF
V: TRBV6-6; J: TRBJ2-5; CDR3: CASSYGPRAQETQYF
V: TRBV6-5; J: TRBJ1-6; CDR3: CASTPGDYNSPLHF
V: TRBV12-5; J: TRBJ2-7; CDR3: CASGPPQSYEQYF
V: TRBV20-1; J: TRBJ1-2; CDR3: CSAAPPAPIYGYTF
V: TRBV6-6; J: TRBJ2-5; CDR3: CASSTTTPGAAFWETQYF
V: TRBV20-1; J: TRBJ1-4; CDR3: CSASQGINEKLFF
V: TRBV20-1; J: TRBJ2-7; CDR3: CSTLGRLARYEQYF
V: TRBV5-1; J: TRBJ1-6; CDR3: CASNPRELSPLHF
V: TRBV7-2; J: TRBJ2-5; CDR3: CASSLNYRGPETQYF
V: TRBV12-3/TRBV12-4; J: TRBJ1-5; CDR3: CASRGRGQANQPQHF
V: TRBV6-5; J: TRBJ2-1; CDR3: CASTNPTGGNEQFF